The 25 T cell receptor beta chains reported below all come from one sample, sequenced in a study of T-cell reconstitution after alpha-beta-depleted transplantation in children. The TCRbeta library incorporated unique molecular identifiers. Via MiXCR, TCRdb re-called the PCR reads, giving one row per CDR3 protein. The top ten hold roughly 20% of the sample, which has some 150,000 distinct CDR3 sequences, 8% to 10% seen once. Material: PBMCs, mostly from graft donor cells, obtained 180 days after TCRalphabeta/CD19-depleted stem cell transplant. The source of these receptors is a female patient between 2 and 15 years old who had a stem cell transplant for congenital amegakaryocytic thrombocytopenia, so the T cells may come from the graft donor.

This clonotype showed up many times. The CDR3 DNA is TGTGCCAGCAGCTTAGCGGGCACTAGCACAGATACGCAGTATTTT. This sequence encodes CASSLAGTSTDTQYF. V gene TRBV7-2 combines with J gene TRBJ2-3, with no clear D. Germline V gene sequence: CDR1 SGHTA, CDR2 FQGNSA. The ends were cut back, 0 bases at V and 0 bases at J, with 7 bases in the middle. This CDR3 has 15 residues.

This clonotype was seen a handful of times. The V call is TRBV7-9, the J call TRBJ2-7; perhaps TRBD2 as D (5 bases). Per germline, CDR1 SEHNR and CDR2 FQNEAQ (reference sequence). The CDR3 totals 17 residues. V was shortened by 1 base and J by 0 bases, with 16 bases between the two germline ends. CDR3 in DNA: TGTGCCAGCAGCTTAGGCCCTGGCGGGTATAGCTCCTACGAGCAGTACTTC. It codes for CASSLGPGGYSSYEQYF.

This clonotype came up once. A much bigger clone sits one base away, suggesting this may be a read error. The rearrangement links TRBV20-1 to TRBJ1-4; D unresolved. The CDR3 runs to 11 residues. The germline V and J ends were trimmed by 3 bases and 7 bases, with 6 bases remaining between them. Germline assignment: CDR1 DFQATT and CDR2 SNEGSKA (reference sequence). In DNA form, the CDR3 reads TGCAGTGCTAGGGGGTGTGAAAAACTGTTTTTT. This gives the protein CSARGCEKLFF.

Only a few counts were recorded for this clonotype. The rearrangement links TRBV5-1 to TRBJ2-3; 9 nucleotides match TRBD2. CDR3 size: 13 residues. J was trimmed by 11 bases and V by 5 bases; bases with no gene match: 9. Germline V gene data show CDR1 as SGHRS and CDR2 as YFSETQ. CDR3 in amino acids: CASRREGIRGQYF. The CDR3 DNA sequence: TGCGCCAGCAGGCGGGAGGGCATAAGGGGGCAGTATTTT.

Ten or more counts support this clonotype. The chain is built from TRBV28 and TRBJ2-3; 10 bases line up with TRBD2. CDR1 and CDR2 from the germline V gene are MDHEN and SYDVKM. CDR3 length equals 17 residues. Trimming at V came to 3 bases and at J to 5 bases, leaving 11 bases not matched to a gene. CDR3 bases: TGTGCCAGCAGTTTGAAGATAGCGGGAGGCCTCAGAGATACGCAGTATTTT. This encodes CASSLKIAGGLRDTQYF.

This clonotype was seen a handful of times. The chain has TRBV4-3 and TRBJ1-3; D is uncertain. The CDR3 extends over 17 amino acids. Deletions cut 3 bases from V and 0 bases from J, with 15 bases between. Germline V lookup: CDR1 LGHNA, CDR2 YSLEER. The CDR3 bases are TGCGCCAGCAGCCAGGTGACGGACTGGGGCTCTGGAAACACCATATATTTT. It specifies CASSQVTDWGSGNTIYF.

This clonotype was seen at least ten times. This sequence joins TRBV6-1 and TRBJ2-2, with no clear D. The germline V gene has CDR1 MNHNS and CDR2 SASEGT. The ends were cut back, 4 bases at V and 8 bases at J, with 14 bases in the middle. The CDR3 sequence is 14 residues long. In nucleotides, the CDR3 is TGTGCCAGCAGTGGAGGAACTTTTACGGGGGAGCTGTTTTTT. Protein sequence: CASSGGTFTGELFF.

This clonotype was seen more than once but under ten times. This sequence joins TRBV11-2 and TRBJ1-1, with unresolved D. V was trimmed by 0 bases and J by 7 bases, leaving 12 bases between them. This CDR3 has 14 residues. Per germline, CDR1 SGHAT and CDR2 FQNNGV. CDR3 in amino acids: CASSLDLRSFEAFF. CDR3 coding DNA: TGTGCCAGCAGCTTAGATCTAAGGAGTTTTGAAGCTTTCTTT.

The sample holds many counts of this clonotype. This chain joins TRBV29-1 and TRBJ2-5; D gene unclear. Trimming removed 4 bases at V and 1 base at J, with 7 bases between. There are 12 residues in the CDR3. Germline loops: CDR1 SQVTM, CDR2 ANQGSEA. CDR3 loop: CSVGRPQETQYF. CDR3 DNA: TGCAGCGTTGGACGGCCCCAAGAGACCCAGTACTTC.

This clonotype was recorded at least ten times. This chain connects TRBV6-2 or TRBV6-3 to TRBJ2-3; the D is unclear. CDR3 length equals 15 residues. Trimming took 8 bases from V and 4 from J, leaving 19 bases between them. Germline V gene data show CDR1 as MNHEY and CDR2 as SVGEGT. The CDR3, as DNA: TGTGCCAGCCACACCTCCTACCCGGGCCCAGATACGCAGTATTTT. It yields the protein CASHTSYPGPDTQYF.

Comment on this clonotype: A much bigger clone sits one base away, suggesting this may be a read error. The chain couples TRBV12-3 or TRBV12-4 to TRBJ2-7; 7 bases agree with TRBD1. Trimming cost V 4 bases and J 6 bases; bases outside gene matches: 3. CDR3 size: 12 residues. CDR3 region: CASSWGQCEQYF. For the CDR3, the DNA is TGTGCCAGCAGTTGGGGACAGTGCGAGCAGTACTTC.

In its sample, this clonotype was seen many times. V and J are TRBV19 and TRBJ1-5; D unresolved. This CDR3 contains 14 residues. Trimming left V 2 bases short and J 4 bases short, with 9 bases between. Germline-derived CDR1 and CDR2 are LNHDA and SQIVND (reference sequence). CDR3: CASSIQRGNQPQHF. CDR3 in DNA: TGTGCCAGTAGTATACAGCGGGGTAATCAGCCCCAGCATTTT.

V usage is TRBV3-1 and J usage is TRBJ2-3, with 8 bases that match TRBD1. This CDR3 has 17 amino acids. V shed 10 bases, J shed 3 bases, and the junction held 18 bases outside the gene matches. Germline V gene lookup returns CDR1 LGHDT and CDR2 YNNKEL (reference sequence). The CDR3 spells CATSQVFPGGSTDTQYF. The CDR3 region has the DNA TGTGCCACCTCCCAAGTTTTCCCAGGGGGCAGTACAGATACGCAGTATTTT.

This clonotype showed up just a few times. The V and J genes are TRBV14 and TRBJ2-7, with 7 positions matching TRBD1. The junction had 19 bases not matched to a gene; V was cut back by 0 bases and J by 2 bases. The CDR3 contains 20 residues. Germline V gene data show CDR1 as SGHDN and CDR2 as FVKESK. The CDR3 DNA reads as TGTGCCAGCAGCCAAGATTCGGGATCCGGGACAGCGACTTACCCCTACGAGCAGTACTTC. It yields the protein CASSQDSGSGTATYPYEQYF. Full variable domain (rest looked up from reference TRBV14 and TRBJ2-7): EAGVTQFPSHSVIEKGQTVTLRCDPISGHDNLYWYRRVMGKEIKFLLHFVKESKQDESGMPNNRFLAERTGGTYSTLKVQPAELEDSGVYFCASSQDSGSGTATYPYEQYFGPGTRLTVT.

This clonotype came up many times. This chain uses TRBV5-1 with TRBJ2-3, with D perhaps matching TRBD2 (5 bases). The germline CDR1 and CDR2 sequences are SGHRS and YFSETQ. V lost 5 bases and J 0 bases, leaving 16 bases between the germline ends. This CDR3 contains 16 residues. CDR3 loop: CASRPQNLASTDTQYF. CDR3 nucleotides: TGCGCCAGCAGACCCCAAAACCTAGCTAGCACAGATACGCAGTATTTT.

This clonotype was counted ten times or more. The genes are TRBV5-1 and TRBJ2-2; 10 nucleotides align to TRBD2. Germline trimming cut 0 bases from V and 4 bases from J; bases unmatched to any gene: 0. The CDR3 length is 15 residues. CDR1 and CDR2 from the germline V gene are SGHRS and YFSETQ. This CDR3 reads CASSLGLAGTGELFF. In DNA form, the CDR3 reads TGCGCCAGCAGCTTGGGACTAGCGGGCACCGGGGAGCTGTTTTTT.

The CDR3 reads CASSLRSGYTF. The DNA of the CDR3 is TGTGCCAGCAGCTTGCGGTCTGGCTACACCTTC. The rearrangement uses TRBV5-4 and TRBJ1-2, with D unclear. The germline CDR1 and CDR2 sequences are SGHNT and YYREEE (reference sequence). The CDR3 length is 11 residues. V gave up 1 base and J gave up 7 bases, with 5 bases separating them.

This clonotype was detected many times. The chain uses TRBV20-1 and TRBJ1-1; D is uncertain. The CDR3 contains 16 residues. Germline values: CDR1 DFQATT, CDR2 SNEGSKA (reference sequence). V was shortened by 1 base and J by 1 base, with 16 bases between the two germline ends. The CDR3 here is CSARGGGPRPNTEAFF. CDR3 sequence (DNA): TGCAGTGCTAGAGGGGGTGGACCGAGACCGAACACTGAAGCTTTCTTT.

This clonotype has only a few counts. This chain joins TRBV18 and TRBJ2-5; D is unresolved. The CDR3 loop spans 13 amino acids. Germline values: CDR1 KGHSH, CDR2 LQKENI. V was cut by 6 bases and J by 2 bases, with 10 bases left in between. The CDR3 DNA is TGTGCCAGCTCGCCTAGAATACAAGAGACCCAGTACTTC. Its protein is CASSPRIQETQYF.

As regards this clonotype: This could be a read error, since a much larger clone is one nucleotide away. DNA of the CDR3: TGTTCCAGCAGCTTCTACAGGGGAAGCGAGCAGTACTTC. Protein sequence: CSSSFYRGSEQYF. This chain joins TRBV7-7 and TRBJ2-7; 7 bases are a match to TRBD1. This CDR3 region has 13 residues. Germline assignment: CDR1 SSHAT and CDR2 FNYEAQ (reference sequence).

In the case of this clonotype: A much larger clonotype is one base distant, so this may be a read error. This sequence joins TRBV29-1 and TRBJ2-1; TRBD2 matches 10 bases. The CDR3 totals 13 residues. The germline CDR1 and CDR2 sequences are SQVTM and ANQGSEA. CDR3: CSVLAGEYNDQFF. In nucleotides, the CDR3 is TGCAGCGTCCTAGCGGGGGAATACAATGACCAGTTCTTC.

This chain uses TRBV5-5 with TRBJ1-2; D remains ambiguous. The length of the CDR3 is 13 residues. With 2 bases removed from V and 8 bases from J, the gap between germline ends came to 13 bases. From germline, CDR1 is SGHKS and CDR2 YYEKEE (reference sequence). CDR3 amino acids: CASSFGLLGGYTF. The DNA of the CDR3 is TGTGCCAGCAGCTTTGGACTCCTCGGGGGCTACACCTTC.

This clonotype was seen many times. V and J are TRBV29-1 and TRBJ1-1; D is undetermined. Trimming removed 5 bases at V and 5 bases at J, with 12 bases between. The CDR3 has 12 residues. Germline CDR1 and CDR2: SQVTM and ANQGSEA. CDR3 bases: TGCAGCGTTCTATCCCTGGGGACTGAAGCTTTCTTT. This codes for CSVLSLGTEAFF. The full variable domain, rest sourced from reference TRBV29-1 and TRBJ1-1, is SAVISQKPSRDICQRGTSLTIQCQVDSQVTMMFWYRQQPGQSLTLIATANQGSEATYESGFVIDKFPISRPNLTFSTLTVSNMSPEDSSIYLCSVLSLGTEAFFGQGTRLTVV.

This clonotype was recorded many times. The rearrangement links TRBV20-1 to TRBJ2-5, with 7 bases aligning to TRBD1. Trimming removed 0 bases from V and 5 bases from J; junction bases left unmatched: 6. The germline CDR1 and CDR2 sequences are DFQATT and SNEGSKA (reference sequence). The CDR3 has 14 residues. This chain's CDR3 is CSARDTGAWETQYF. CDR3 DNA sequence: TGCAGTGCTAGAGATACAGGGGCTTGGGAGACCCAGTACTTC.

Ten or more counts support this clonotype. V and J are TRBV5-1 and TRBJ2-7; unclear D gene. The germline gives CDR1 SGHRS, CDR2 YFSETQ. The CDR3 totals 16 residues. Trimming stripped 1 base from V and 0 bases from J, with 14 bases between. The CDR3 DNA reads as TGCGCCAGCAGCTTGACGGCCGGGTACCTCTCCTACGAGCAGTACTTC. As protein: CASSLTAGYLSYEQYF.